What follows are 3 T cell receptor beta chains derived from one specimen sequenced in a study of blood T cell repertoires in COVID-19. Clones were read by immunoSEQ multiplex PCR, and TCRdb kept only the in-frame ones, dropping some. This table has roughly 37,000 clones, over 75% appearing once. The sample taken for sequencing was peripheral blood. The receptors were gathered from a man in his fifties or sixties with acute or convalescent COVID-19.

This clone was observed a single time. The chain links TRBV6-5 to TRBJ1-1; 10 nucleotides align to TRBD1. The CDR3 extends over 15 amino acids. Germline CDR1 and CDR2: MNHEY and SVGAGI. Unmatched junction bases numbered 9, after V lost 5 bases and J lost 6 bases. CDR3 sequence: CASSKSTGGASEAFF. CDR3 nucleotide sequence: TGTGCCAGCAGTAAATCGACAGGGGGCGCTTCTGAAGCTTTCTTT.

The chain carries TRBV6-5 and TRBJ2-7; possible D gene TRBD2, 5 bases. Germline V gene sequence: CDR1 MNHEY, CDR2 SVGAGI. The CDR3 runs 14 residues. V was pared by 5 bases and J by 0 bases, with 11 bases between. The CDR3 nucleotides are TGTGCCAGCAGTCAGGACTGGAACTCCTACGAGCAGTACTTC. It codes for CASSQDWNSYEQYF.

The chain combines TRBV7-9 with TRBJ1-1; D is possibly TRBD1 (6 bases). Germline V CDR1 and CDR2: SEHNR, FQNEAQ (reference sequence). The ends were cut back, 1 base at V and 6 bases at J, with 15 bases in the middle. This CDR3 comprises 15 residues. The CDR3 loop is CASSLVGRGTSEAFF. In DNA, the CDR3 is TGTGCCAGCAGCTTAGTGGGCAGGGGAACATCTGAAGCTTTCTTT.